This is a list of T cell receptor beta chains from one sample in a study of technical replicates of blood from a few donors. The protocol was immunoSEQ multiplex PCR, while the TCRdb copy is restricted to in-frame clones and leaves out a portion. The table includes tens of thousands of clones, over 95% detected once. Sequencing input: T cells isolated from PBMCs. Receptors were obtained from a human donor in good health. Both conserved end residues are part of each CDR3. Each record gives: CDR3 protein, CDR3 DNA, J gene, clone size, D gene, V gene. A D gene is named only where the DNA matches it firmly. The size field is filled for only some rows; it gives once, few, many or a size class.

CASSEVSYEQYF | TGTGCCAGCAGCGAAGTTAGCTACGAGCAGTACTTC | TRBJ2-7 | - | - | TRBV2
CASSLDNQETQYF | TGTGCCAGCAGCTTAGACAACCAAGAGACCCAGTACTTC | TRBJ2-5 | - | - | TRBV7-9
CASSLGTRDTQYF | TGTGCCAGCAGCTTAGGGACAAGAGATACGCAGTATTTT | TRBJ2-3 | - | - | TRBV7-7
CAWSRGNYNEQFF | TGTGCCTGGAGTCGCGGTAACTACAATGAGCAGTTCTTC | TRBJ2-1 | - | - | TRBV30
CASSLQQGAGNTIYF | TGTGCCAGCAGTTTACAACAGGGGGCTGGAAACACCATATATTTT | TRBJ1-3 | - | TRBD1 | TRBV7-2
CASSNLGFLHF | TGCGCCAGCAGCAATCTAGGTTTTCTCCACTTT | TRBJ1-6 | - | - | TRBV4-3
CASSSHGTGALKQPQHF | TGTGCCAGCAGTTCACACGGGACAGGGGCACTAAAGCAGCCCCAGCATTTT | TRBJ1-5 | - | TRBD1 | TRBV27
CASSLPGEGSHEQYF | TGTGCCAGCAGCTTGCCCGGCGAGGGTTCCCACGAGCAGTACTTC | TRBJ2-7 | - | - | TRBV11-3
CASSLLGSSYNEQFF | TGTGCCAGCAGCTTACTGGGGAGCTCCTACAATGAGCAGTTCTTC | TRBJ2-1 | - | - | TRBV11-2
CASSVASTTDTQYF | TGTGCCAGCAGCGTAGCCAGTACCACAGATACGCAGTATTTT | TRBJ2-3 | - | - | TRBV9
CASSFRQGKNEQYF | TGTGCCAGCAGCTTCCGACAGGGGAAGAACGAGCAGTACTTC | TRBJ2-7 | - | TRBD1 | TRBV5-4
CASGLRAEQYF | TGTGCCAGTGGATTGAGGGCCGAGCAGTACTTC | TRBJ2-7 | - | - | TRBV14
CASSAEYEQYF | TGTGCCAGTAGTGCGGAGTACGAGCAGTACTTC | TRBJ2-7 | - | - | TRBV19
CASSRGTSGTGELFF | TGTGCCAGCAGTCGCGGGACTAGCGGGACCGGGGAGCTGTTTTTT | TRBJ2-2 | - | TRBD2 | TRBV25-1
CASTPPGLAFEQYF | TGCGCCAGCACCCCCCCGGGACTAGCGTTCGAGCAGTACTTC | TRBJ2-7 | - | TRBD2 | TRBV5-1
CASSSNREKQYF | TGTGCCAGCAGCTCGAACAGGGAGAAGCAGTACTTC | TRBJ2-7 | - | - | TRBV7-9
CASSELRGQPQHF | TGCGCCAGCAGTGAATTACGAGGACAGCCCCAGCATTTT | TRBJ1-5 | - | - | TRBV10-1
CASSKNLGYQTQYF | TGTGCCAGCAGCAAGAACTTGGGCTATCAGACCCAGTACTTC | TRBJ2-5 | - | - | TRBV5-6
CASSVGTLLSYEQYF | TGTGCCAGCAGCGTAGGGACTCTACTATCCTACGAGCAGTACTTC | TRBJ2-7 | - | - | TRBV9
CASSFGQGEAFF | TGTGCCAGCAGCTTCGGACAGGGTGAAGCTTTCTTT | TRBJ1-1 | once | TRBD1 | TRBV7-3
CASSYWEGTRNTIYF | TGTGCCAGCAGTTACTGGGAGGGGACTCGAAACACCATATATTTT | TRBJ1-3 | - | - | TRBV6-5
CASSQGRTSGNEQFF | TGTGCCAGCAGCCAAGGAAGGACTAGCGGCAATGAGCAGTTCTTC | TRBJ2-1 | - | TRBD2 | TRBV11-2
CASSEAGRDRDYHYGYTF | TGTGCCAGCAGTGAAGCAGGAAGGGACAGGGATTATCACTATGGCTACACCTTC | TRBJ1-2 | - | TRBD1 | TRBV2
CASSSLAGVGYEQYF | TGTGCCAGCAGTTCCCTAGCGGGAGTAGGCTACGAGCAGTACTTC | TRBJ2-7 | - | TRBD2 | TRBV27
CAIRGLAGESSYEQYF | TGTGCCATCAGAGGACTAGCGGGAGAGAGCTCCTACGAGCAGTACTTC | TRBJ2-7 | - | TRBD2 | TRBV10-3
CASSDRLWDTQYF | TGTGCCAGCAGTGACCGACTTTGGGATACGCAGTATTTT | TRBJ2-3 | - | - | TRBV6-1
CASSEAPGGLLREQYF | TGTGCCAGCAGTGAAGCCCCGGGAGGGCTTTTACGCGAGCAGTACTTC | TRBJ2-7 | - | TRBD2 | TRBV6-1
CASSQGGYQPQHF | TGCGCCAGCAGCCAAGGAGGTTATCAGCCCCAGCATTTT | TRBJ1-5 | - | - | TRBV4-1
CASSQDDTANTGELFF | TGCGCCAGCAGCCAAGATGACACCGCGAACACCGGGGAGCTGTTTTTT | TRBJ2-2 | once | - | TRBV4-3
CASSHGGEGSNTEAFF | TGTGCCAGCAGCCATGGGGGGGAGGGGTCGAACACTGAAGCTTTCTTT | TRBJ1-1 | - | - | TRBV4-2
CASSAFYRGTQYF | TGTGCCAGCAGCGCCTTTTATCGGGGGACCCAGTACTTC | TRBJ2-5 | - | - | TRBV2